The 24 T cell receptor beta chains below come from one sample, sequenced in a study of T cell clonality in common variable immunodeficiency (dated by TCRdb to about 2015). Broad study findings and their caveats: Fewer deletions and N-nucleotide insertions were reportedly observed in CVID TCRbeta sequences, and highly modified clones with 13 or more V deletions were reportedly absent from CVID TCRbeta sequences.

These TCRs are of unknown antigen specificity. Libraries were made using the immunoSEQ multiplex PCR assay. This is the immuneACCESS table as TCRdb keeps it, with only in-frame sequences that have V and J called. A part of the clones is gone; compared with another copy, unresolved V genes explain less than half, and the rest is unexplained. This sample was tabulated with fewer than 30,000 clones, among which there are no singletons. The biggest ten clones account for just under 30% of the sample. Sequencing input: peripheral blood mononuclear cells. The receptors derive from a human donor with common variable immunodeficiency.

This clone has at least ten counts. Incomplete CDR3 DNA: TGTGCCAGCTCCCAGGGGGTGAACACTGAA. This gives the protein CASSQGVNTE. From start to end, the CDR3 is CASSQGVNTEAFF. The gene calls are TRBV18 and TRBJ1-1; TRBD1 matches 7 bases. The read ends 3 residues shy of where the CDR3 ends; the end is completed using the germline J gene. The length of the CDR3 is 13 residues. Germline V CDR1 and CDR2: KGHSH, LQKENI. With V trimmed by 6 bases and J by 0 bases, 1 base remained unmatched.

This clone was observed at least ten times. The read stops 3 residues short of the end of the CDR3; the missing end is completed from the germline J gene. The genes are TRBV18 and TRBJ2-7, with a weak D call TRBD1 (6 bases). Germline V gene lookup returns CDR1 KGHSH and CDR2 LQKENI. Trimming pared 5 bases from V and 3 bases from J, leaving 8 bases between. The length of the CDR3 is 12 residues. CDR3 residues: CASSSDSYEQYF. The part of the CDR3 DNA that was read is TGTGCCAGCTCATCGGACAGCTACGAG.

The CDR3 bases that were read are TGTGCCAGCAGTGAATCCGCGGGCTCTGGAAACACC. Translation gives CASSESAGSGNT. The whole CDR3 is CASSESAGSGNTIYF. The chain employs TRBV2 and TRBJ1-3; D remains ambiguous. The read gets to within 3 residues of the CDR3 end, and the germline J gene fills in the rest. CDR3 length equals 15 residues. V dropped 2 bases and J dropped 0 bases, with 8 bases sitting between them. The germline CDR1 and CDR2 sequences are SNHLY and FYNNEI.

The sample holds a few counts of this clone. At one boundary the junction diverges from the germline segment, which might be a read error. The read falls 3 residues short of the CDR3 end, and the missing part is taken from the germline J gene. The V and J genes are TRBV7-9 and TRBJ2-7; D possibly corresponds to TRBD2 (6 bases). CDR3 length equals 13 residues. The V gene's germline CDR1 is SEHNR and CDR2 FQNEAQ (reference sequence). This chain's CDR3 is CSSAGTARYEQYF. The covered CDR3 bases are TGTTCCAGCGCTGGGACTGCCAGATACGAG.

This clone occurred a few times. The CDR3 end is not reached by the read, which stops 3 residues before it; the germline J gene fills it in. The chain couples TRBV19 to TRBJ2-2; possibly TRBD2 for D (6 bases). Trimming shortened V by 5 bases and J by 2 bases, and 12 bases separated the two germline ends. From germline, CDR1 is LNHDA and CDR2 SQIVND (reference sequence). The CDR3 spans 15 residues. CDR3 sequence: CASSEPGLNTGELFF. The sequenced CDR3 bases are TGTGCCAGTAGTGAACCGGGACTTAACACCGGGGAG.

This clone has at least ten counts. The missing CDR3 end, 3 residues past where the read stops, is filled in from the germline J gene. The J gene is TRBJ2-2, the V gene TRBV29-1; the D gene is possibly TRBD1 (6 bases). Deletions cut 7 bases from V and 1 base from J, with 10 bases between. Per germline, CDR1 SQVTM and CDR2 ANQGSEA. This CDR3 has 13 amino acids. The sequenced part of the CDR3 DNA is TGCAGCGCGTTGACAGGGAACACCGGGGAG. This sequence encodes CSALTGNTGE. The full-length CDR3 reads as CSALTGNTGELFF.

This clone was seen only a few times. The sequenced fragment ends 3 residues before the CDR3 boundary, so the rest is inferred from the germline J gene. V and J are TRBV23-1 and TRBJ2-3; 8 nucleotides align to TRBD2. TRBV23-1 is noted as an ORF with a role that remains uncertain. The CDR3 extends over 14 amino acids. V lost 4 bases, J lost 4 bases, and 4 bases stayed unmatched. CDR3 bases read: TGCGCCAGCAGTCTTCGGGGGGGCTCAGATACG. This encodes CASSLRGGSDT. The full CDR3 protein is CASSLRGGSDTQYF.

This clone showed up just a few times. Partial CDR3 DNA: TGTGCCAGCAGCCGGCTAGCCCTCCACAATGAG. This sequence encodes CASSRLALHNE. The whole CDR3 is CASSRLALHNEQFF. The J gene is TRBJ2-1, the V gene TRBV5-5; maybe TRBD2 (5 bases). The missing CDR3 end, 3 residues past where the read stops, is filled in from the germline J gene. The CDR3 contains 14 residues. The germline V gene has CDR1 SGHKS and CDR2 YYEKEE (reference sequence). V gave up 4 bases and J gave up 5 bases, with 13 bases separating them.

This clone came up a few times. The CDR3 is cut off 3 residues early in the read; its end comes from the germline J gene. The V gene is TRBV23-1, the J gene TRBJ1-5; 7 bases align to TRBD1. TRBV23-1 counts as an open reading frame of uncertain function. CDR3 length: 18 amino acids. V dropped 0 bases and J dropped 0; count of bases not matched to a gene: 8. The DNA read from the CDR3 is TGCGCCAGCAGTCAATCGAGGGACAGACCTTATAGCAATCAGCCC. Translation: CASSQSRDRPYSNQP. From start to end, the CDR3 is CASSQSRDRPYSNQPQHF.

This clone has at least ten counts. The read falls 3 residues short of the CDR3 end, and the missing part is taken from the germline J gene. This chain joins TRBV6-4 and TRBJ2-1, with TRBD2 identical over 10 bases. Per the germline V gene, CDR1 is MRHNA and CDR2 is SNTAGT. Trimming cost V 3 bases and J 8 bases; bases outside gene matches: 7. The CDR3 sequence is 15 residues long. CDR3 DNA (partial): TGTGCCAGCAGTGAGGAAAGCGGGGGGGCTGATGAG. Amino acid sequence: CASSEESGGADE. The entire CDR3 protein reads CASSEESGGADEQFF.

As concerns this clone: The missing CDR3 end, 3 residues past where the read stops, is filled in from the germline J gene. V is TRBV6-2 or TRBV6-3 and J is TRBJ2-7, with TRBD1 matching over 10 bases. Germline V gene lookup returns CDR1 MNHEY and CDR2 SVGEGT. Trimming at V came to 3 bases and at J to 2 bases, leaving 4 bases not matched to a gene. This CDR3 has 15 amino acids. Here the CDR3 reads CASSYPGTGAYEQYF. Partial CDR3 DNA: TGTGCCAGCAGTTATCCTGGGACAGGGGCCTACGAG.

There are many counts of this clone. The sequence runs out 3 residues before the end of the CDR3; the remainder is reconstructed from the germline J gene. V usage is TRBV10-3 and J usage is TRBJ2-3; 11 bases are shared with TRBD2. Germline V gives CDR1 ENHRY, CDR2 SYGVKD. The CDR3 contains 18 residues. The ends lost 0 bases at V and 0 bases at J; junction bases unmatched: 5. Incomplete CDR3 DNA: TGTGCCATCAGTGAGTCAGAGGGACTAGCGGTTAGCACAGATACG. This sequence encodes CAISESEGLAVSTDT. The whole CDR3 sequence reads CAISESEGLAVSTDTQYF.

With respect to this clone: The sequence runs out 3 residues before the end of the CDR3; the remainder is reconstructed from the germline J gene. The chain is built from TRBV7-9 and TRBJ1-1; TRBD1 matches 9 bases. J lost 6 bases, V lost 5 bases, and 7 bases had no gene match. The CDR3 consists of 14 residues. Germline V gene lookup returns CDR1 SEHNR and CDR2 FQNEAQ (reference sequence). The CDR3 DNA, read in part, is TGTGCCAGCAGCCCACAGGGGGCTGGGGCTGAA. Translation: CASSPQGAGAE. The full CDR3 is CASSPQGAGAEAFF.

This clone was seen ten or more times. The CDR3 is cut off 3 residues early in the read; its end comes from the germline J gene. J is TRBJ1-1 and V is TRBV6-2 or TRBV6-3, with 8 nucleotides matching TRBD1. The J segment lost 0 bases and the V segment lost 9 bases, leaving 9 bases of the junction unmatched. CDR3 length: 15 residues. Per the germline V gene, CDR1 is MNHEY and CDR2 is SVGEGT. CDR3 bases read: TGTGCCAGTCGAGACAGGGGCGAAATGAACACTGAA. Its translation: CASRDRGEMNTE. The whole CDR3 reads CASRDRGEMNTEAFF.

This clone was observed a few times. Read data end 3 residues before the CDR3 end; the end is taken from the germline J gene. The chain has TRBV20-1 and TRBJ2-1, with a possible D match to TRBD1 (5 bases). The V gene lost 2 bases and the J gene lost 7 bases, with 15 bases spanning the gap. The CDR3 extends over 14 amino acids. Germline V gene data show CDR1 as DFQATT and CDR2 as SNEGSKA (reference sequence). The sequenced CDR3 bases are TGCAGTGCTAGACCCCCCCAGGGTGGGAATGAG. This translates into CSARPPQGGNE. The full CDR3 protein is CSARPPQGGNEQFF.

About this clone itself: From the germline J gene comes the end of the CDR3, since the read stops 3 residues before it. The chain is built from TRBV6-2 or TRBV6-3 and TRBJ2-3; D is uncertain. This CDR3 has 14 amino acids. The germline CDR1 and CDR2 sequences are MNHEY and SVGEGT. Trimming took off 5 bases at V and 2 bases at J, with 11 bases between the two ends. CDR3 DNA (partial): TGTGCCAGCAGTGATCAAGGTGTCACAGATACG. The encoded protein is CASSDQGVTDT. The CDR3 in full is CASSDQGVTDTQYF.

This clone turned up a few times. The read ends 3 residues early relative to the CDR3; the germline J gene fills the gap. The rearrangement links TRBV19 to TRBJ2-1; TRBD2 is a possible D gene (5 bases). The CDR3 contains 16 residues. V dropped 1 base and J dropped 8 bases, with 18 bases sitting between them. From germline, CDR1 is LNHDA and CDR2 SQIVND (reference sequence). The sequenced part of the CDR3 DNA is TGTGCCAGTAGTATAGGATCAGCGGTTCAACGCGATGAG. Translation gives CASSIGSAVQRDE. The entire CDR3 protein is CASSIGSAVQRDEQFF.

In regard to this clone: Read sequence stops 3 residues before the CDR3 end, and the germline J gene provides the missing end. This sequence joins TRBV7-3 and TRBJ2-3; possible D gene TRBD2, 5 bases. Trimming removed 1 base at V and 5 bases at J, with 10 bases between. The CDR3 loop spans 14 amino acids. Germline V gives CDR1 SGHTA, CDR2 FQGTGA. The sequenced CDR3 bases are TGTGCCAGCAGCTTAAGAGGGCAAGAAGATACG. It is translated as CASSLRGQEDT. The full CDR3 sequence reads CASSLRGQEDTQYF.

This clone was detected ten times or more. The read ends 3 residues before the CDR3 terminus; that terminus is restored from the germline J gene. The chain recombines TRBV7-8 with TRBJ1-1; 11 bases are a match to TRBD1. Germline V CDR1 and CDR2: SGHVS, FQNEAQ. CDR3 length: 17 amino acids. V lost 0 bases, J lost 6 bases, and 9 bases stayed unmatched. CDR3 in amino acids: CASSLAGGTGGVPEAFF. Incomplete CDR3 DNA: TGTGCCAGCAGCTTAGCGGGAGGGACAGGGGGGGTACCTGAA.

This clone was found many times. The CDR3 is cut off 3 residues early in the read; its end comes from the germline J gene. This rearrangement joins TRBV30 to TRBJ1-1, with 10 bases lining up with TRBD1. The CDR3 has 15 residues. The J segment lost 0 bases and the V segment lost 0 bases, leaving 1 base of the junction unmatched. The germline CDR1 and CDR2 sequences are GTSNPN and SVGIG (reference sequence). CDR3 DNA, as far as it was read: TGTGCCTGGAGTGTAGGGACAGGGGTGAACACTGAA. This codes for CAWSVGTGVNTE. The entire CDR3 is CAWSVGTGVNTEAFF.

On this clone itself: The CDR3 end lies 3 residues beyond the end of the read and is filled in from the germline J gene. The chain is built from TRBV7-6 and TRBJ2-1; 10 bases are shared with TRBD2. Germline V gives CDR1 SGHVS, CDR2 FNYEAQ. CDR3 size: 15 residues. J gave up 3 bases and V 3 bases, and 2 bases lay outside the gene matches. The sequenced CDR3 bases are TGTGCCAGCAGCTTTGAGCGGGGGGGCTACAATGAG. This translates into CASSFERGGYNE. The entire CDR3 protein is CASSFERGGYNEQFF.

Notes on this clone: The read finishes 3 residues shy of the CDR3 end, and the germline J gene is used to complete it. The sample carries other DNA sequences with the same CDR3. V is TRBV6-2 or TRBV6-3 and J is TRBJ2-1; D possibly corresponds to TRBD2 (7 bases). CDR1 and CDR2 from the germline V gene are MNHEY and SVGEGT. Trimming took off 2 bases at V and 3 bases at J, with 11 bases between the two ends. The length of the CDR3 is 15 residues. CDR3 DNA (partial): TGTGCCAGCAGTTACGGGGGGGGCGGCTACAATGAG. Amino acid sequence: CASSYGGGGYNE. The full CDR3 reads CASSYGGGGYNEQFF.

In this sample, this clone turned up many times. The read ends 3 residues early relative to the CDR3; the germline J gene fills the gap. The chain couples TRBV20-1 to TRBJ1-6, with TRBD1 matching over 8 bases. This CDR3 has 17 amino acids. Looked up from germline, CDR1 is DFQATT and CDR2 is SNEGSKA (reference sequence). The V gene end was trimmed by 5 bases and the J gene end by 0 bases; junction bases not matched to a gene: 9. The CDR3 DNA, read in part, is TGCAGTGCTGCCACTCGACAGGGGAGCTCCTATAATTCACCC. Translation: CSAATRQGSSYNSP. The CDR3 reads in full as CSAATRQGSSYNSPLHF.

In this sample, this clone turned up many times. Relative to the germline gene, one junction end is altered; a read error may explain this. The CDR3 end is not reached by the read, which stops 3 residues before it; the germline J gene fills it in. The rearrangement uses TRBV4-2 and TRBJ2-2, with D possibly matching TRBD1 (6 bases). CDR1 is LGHNA, CDR2 YNFKEQ, per germline. The CDR3 length is 15 residues. The covered CDR3 bases are TGCGCCAGCACCCCCCAACAGGGTATCCCCGGGGAG. Protein: CASTPQQGIPGE. The whole CDR3 is CASTPQQGIPGELFF.